Listed below are T cell receptor beta chains from one sample, sequenced in a study of T cell changes during pregnancy in multiple sclerosis. TCRdb's copy holds only in-frame clones and misses some; the assay was immunoSEQ multiplex PCR. The sample has some 81,000 clones; around 91% are singletons. The sequences come from peripheral blood, collected before pregnancy. The receptors here all came from a female donor with multiple sclerosis, enrolled in a pregnancy study. CDR3s include the opening cysteine and the closing phenylalanine or tryptophan. Fields, in order: D gene, clone size, V gene, J gene, CDR3 DNA, CDR3 protein. A D gene is named only where the DNA matches it firmly. The size entry is marked missing in some rows and otherwise reads once, few, many or a size class.

>-|-|TRBV2|TRBJ2-1
TGTGCCAGCAGTCCCTTTCAGGGGTCCTACAATGAGCAGTTCTTC
CASSPFQGSYNEQFF
>-|-|TRBV5-6|TRBJ1-1
TGTGCCAGCAGCTTGGGTTTCGACACTGAAGCTTTCTTT
CASSLGFDTEAFF
>TRBD1|-|TRBV30|TRBJ1-2
TGTGCCTGCCTCCGGGACAGGACTAACTATGGCTACACCTTC
CACLRDRTNYGYTF
>-|-|TRBV7-6|TRBJ1-2
TGTGCCAGCAGCTTAAGTATAGGGGCCAGTGGCTACACCTTC
CASSLSIGASGYTF
>-|-|TRBV29-1|TRBJ1-2
TGCAGCGTTGAAGGAGGGGGGGTAGACTATGGCTACACCTTC
CSVEGGGVDYGYTF
>TRBD1|-|TRBV7-8|TRBJ1-1
TGTGCCAGCAGCTTAGGGGGACAGGGGATGACTGAAGCTTTCTTT
CASSLGGQGMTEAFF
>TRBD1|once|TRBV6-5|TRBJ1-2
TGTGCCAGCAGTTACGACAGGGACTACTATGGCTACACCTTC
CASSYDRDYYGYTF
>TRBD1|-|TRBV7-2|TRBJ1-6
TGTGCCAGCAGCTTCGGACAGGCCAGCGCATCACCCCTCCACTTT
CASSFGQASASPLHF
>-|-|TRBV7-3|TRBJ1-2
TGTGCCAGCAGTCCGACGGGCGGAGGGTCTGGCTACACCTTC
CASSPTGGGSGYTF
>TRBD2|-|TRBV2|TRBJ2-1
TGTGCCAGCAGTGGAGGGACTAGCGGGGGATGGAATGAGCAGTTCTTC
CASSGGTSGGWNEQFF
>-|few|TRBV6-1|TRBJ1-6
TGTGCCAGCAGTGTTTATAATAATTCACCCCTCCACTTT
CASSVYNNSPLHF
>-|-|TRBV5-1|TRBJ2-2
TGCGCCAGCAACCAGGGGGGCCACACTCCGGAAGAGCTGTTTTTT
CASNQGGHTPEELFF
>TRBD1|-|TRBV19|TRBJ1-5
TGTGCCAGTAGTATCCGGGACAGGTTGAATCAGCCCCAGCATTTT
CASSIRDRLNQPQHF
>-|-|TRBV11-2|TRBJ2-5
TGTGCCAGCAGTTTCAGGGGCTATTCAGGGGAGACCCAGTACTTC
CASSFRGYSGETQYF
>-|-|TRBV6-5|TRBJ1-1
TGTGCCAGCAGTTACTCTCGAGACAGCTCGACTGAAGCTTTCTTT
CASSYSRDSSTEAFF
>TRBD2|-|TRBV29-1|TRBJ2-1
TGCAGCGTGGTGACTAGCGGGGGCCGGGTGGTCAATGAGCAGTTCTTC
CSVVTSGGRVVNEQFF
>-|-|TRBV18|TRBJ2-6
TGTGCCAGCTCACCCAGGGGGGCTGGGGCCAACGTCCTGACTTTC
CASSPRGAGANVLTF
>TRBD2|-|TRBV7-3|TRBJ2-3
TGTGCCAGCAGCTATCGGGGGGGCAGCACAGATACGCAGTATTTT
CASSYRGGSTDTQYF
>TRBD1|-|TRBV2|TRBJ1-1
TGTGCCAGCAGTTACAGGGGGGGGGACACTGAAGCTTTCTTT
CASSYRGGDTEAFF
>TRBD2|-|TRBV6-6|TRBJ2-7
TGTGCCAGCAGTTACGCGTCCGGGACTAACAAATACGAGCAGTACTTC
CASSYASGTNKYEQYF
>TRBD2|few|TRBV6-4|TRBJ2-1
TGTGCCAGCAGTGACTCAAGAGGGACTAGCGGGGGGGCGGTGGACGAGCAGTTCTTC
CASSDSRGTSGGAVDEQFF
>TRBD1|few|TRBV6-1|TRBJ1-6
TGTGCCAGCAGTGTCCGGACAGGGGGTAGATCACCCCTCCACTTT
CASSVRTGGRSPLHF
>-|few|TRBV19|TRBJ1-2
TGTGCCAGTAGCCGCAGGGATGGCTACACCTTC
CASSRRDGYTF
>-|once|TRBV5-5|TRBJ2-7
TGTGCCAGCAGCTTGGGGGACACATCCCTTTACGAGCAGTACTTC
CASSLGDTSLYEQYF
>-|-|TRBV9|TRBJ1-2
TGTGCCAGCAGCGTAGTGGGGGGAGGCTACACCTTC
CASSVVGGGYTF
>-|-|TRBV11-1|TRBJ2-5
TGTGCCAGCAGCTTAGCCTGGGCAGCAGAGACCCAGTACTTC
CASSLAWAAETQYF
>-|-|TRBV6-6|TRBJ2-7
TGTGCCAGCAGTTTTGCGAGGGAGCAGTACTTC
CASSFAREQYF
>-|-|TRBV5-4|TRBJ2-3
TGTGCCAGCAGCTTGACGCAGGGGCACACAGATACGCAGTATTTT
CASSLTQGHTDTQYF
>-|-|TRBV7-8|TRBJ1-6
TGTGCCAGCAGCTCGGAAGGACAGAGTACAAATTCACCCCTCCACTTT
CASSSEGQSTNSPLHF
>TRBD2|few|TRBV6-1|TRBJ2-3
TGTGCCAGCAGTGAACTAGCGGGGGGGCAGGATACGCAGTATTTT
CASSELAGGQDTQYF
>TRBD1|-|TRBV4-3|TRBJ1-1
TGCGCCAGCAGCCATTTGAATCGCGGACAGGGGGGGGACACTGAAGCTTTCTTT
CASSHLNRGQGGDTEAFF
>TRBD1|-|TRBV19|TRBJ1-2
TGTGCCAGTAGTTCCCGGGACAGGGGTTACTATGGCTACACCTTC
CASSSRDRGYYGYTF
>-|-|TRBV2|TRBJ1-5
TGTGCCAGCAGTTACAATATAAATCAGCCCCAGCATTTT
CASSYNINQPQHF
>-|once|TRBV5-4|TRBJ2-3
TGTGCCAGCAGTCCACCCACTAGGACAGATACGCAGTATTTT
CASSPPTRTDTQYF
>-|once|TRBV5-1|TRBJ1-2
TGCGCCAGCAGCTTTGACAGCATCTATGGCTACACCTTC
CASSFDSIYGYTF
>TRBD1|few|TRBV7-9|TRBJ1-2
TGTGCCAGCAGCCCCCGGACAGGGGTAGGGTATGGCTACACCTTC
CASSPRTGVGYGYTF
>-|-|TRBV5-6|TRBJ2-1
TGTGCCAGCAGCCTACTTCTAAGGACGGCGGGCAATGAGCAGTTCTTC
CASSLLLRTAGNEQFF
>-|-|TRBV2|TRBJ1-2
TGTGCCAGCGAGGATGAGCCGGACTATGGCTACACCTTC
CASEDEPDYGYTF
>TRBD1|-|TRBV6-6|TRBJ1-1
TGTGCCAGTCGGACAGGGGCAATGAACACTGAAGCTTTCTTT
CASRTGAMNTEAFF
>-|-|TRBV19|TRBJ1-6
TGTGCCAGTAGAGCCGACAGCCTTAATTCACCCCTCCACTTT
CASRADSLNSPLHF
>-|-|TRBV19|TRBJ1-1
TGTGCCAGTAGTATACCCGGCGGGCCAAGGAGGGCTTTCTTT
CASSIPGGPRRAFF
>-|-|TRBV5-6|TRBJ2-7
TGTGCCAGCAGCTCGGGGGACCACTCCTACGAGCAGTACTTC
CASSSGDHSYEQYF
>-|once|TRBV2|TRBJ2-2
TGTGCCAGCAGTCGGGACTCCGGGGAGCTGTTTTTT
CASSRDSGELFF
>TRBD1|-|TRBV18|TRBJ2-7
TGTGCCAGCTCTCCTTCAAAAGGGACAGCCCCGACCTACGAGCAGTACTTC
CASSPSKGTAPTYEQYF
>-|-|TRBV2|TRBJ1-2
TGTGCCAGCAGTGATGACGCAGGATTCTATGGCTACACCTTC
CASSDDAGFYGYTF
>-|once|TRBV4-1|TRBJ1-6
TGCGCCAGCAGCCTGGTGGAGGGTACTTCACCCCTCCACTTT
CASSLVEGTSPLHF
>-|-|TRBV19|TRBJ2-5
TGTGCCAGTAGTATAAGGGGCCTGGGGGAGACCCAGTACTTC
CASSIRGLGETQYF